This is a list of T cell receptor beta chains from one sample in a study of blood T cells in healthy people across ages. TCRdb fed the 5' RACE reads into MiXCR, producing one record per CDR3 protein. The top ten hold about 3% of the sample, which has approximately 780,000 distinct CDR3 sequences, roughly 26% seen once. These data are also associated with another study on T cells of mothers and their children.

Sequenced sample: blood. The receptors derive from a boy aged 5-17 years in good health. The CDR3 runs from the conserved cysteine through the conserved F or W. A D gene is named only where the DNA matches it firmly. Clone size is stated in some rows and not others, as once, few, many or a class when expanded.

TRBV18,TRBJ1-2,.,.,CASSPAGSDDGYTF,TGTGCCAGCTCACCAGCGGGTTCCGATGATGGCTACACCTTC
TRBV6-2/TRBV6-3,TRBJ2-7,.,TRBD2,CASTTVLLAGAYEQYF,TGTGCCAGCACCACCGTTCTCCTAGCGGGGGCCTACGAGCAGTACTTC
TRBV7-9,TRBJ1-4,.,TRBD1,CASSSPDRDEKLFF,TGTGCCAGCAGCTCACCCGACAGGGATGAAAAACTGTTTTTT
TRBV5-1,TRBJ2-1,few,TRBD2,CASSLTPRAGDNEQFF,TGCGCCAGCAGCTTGACCCCCAGAGCGGGGGACAATGAGCAGTTCTTC
TRBV9,TRBJ2-7,.,.,CASSVDGSSYEQYF,TGTGCCAGCAGCGTAGATGGCAGCTCCTACGAGCAGTACTTC
TRBV6-1,TRBJ1-2,few,.,CASGRGFGYGYTF,TGTGCCAGCGGAAGGGGCTTCGGCTATGGCTACACCTTC
TRBV29-1,TRBJ2-1,.,.,CSVVGQSFYNEQFF,TGCAGCGTTGTCGGTCAGAGCTTCTACAATGAGCAGTTCTTC
TRBV12-3/TRBV12-4,TRBJ1-2,few,TRBD1,CASRQGSRGYTF,TGTGCCAGTCGACAGGGAAGTCGTGGCTACACCTTC
TRBV7-6,TRBJ2-5,.,TRBD1,CASSFRDSKETQYF,TGTGCCAGCAGTTTCAGGGACAGCAAAGAGACCCAGTACTTC
TRBV6-1,TRBJ1-2,.,.,CASSGSLGHYGYTF,TGTGCCAGCAGTGGCAGCTTAGGACATTATGGCTACACCTTC
TRBV7-9,TRBJ1-2,.,.,CASSFFTHYGYTF,TGTGCCAGCAGCTTCTTCACTCACTATGGCTACACCTTC
TRBV12-3/TRBV12-4,TRBJ2-1,few,.,CASTQGGSYNEQFF,TGTGCCAGCACCCAGGGGGGGTCCTACAATGAGCAGTTCTTC
TRBV11-1,TRBJ2-6,.,TRBD1,CASSSRRKLQGLAVPGANVLTF,TGTGCCAGCAGCTCCCGAAGAAAACTACAGGGGCTCGCCGTCCCTGGGGCCAACGTCCTGACTTTC
TRBV7-9,TRBJ2-5,.,TRBD2,CASSLSSGTKETQYF,TGTGCCAGCAGCTTGAGTAGCGGGACGAAAGAGACCCAGTACTTC
TRBV20-1,TRBJ2-1,.,TRBD2,CSASWTSGAFMGEQFF,TGCAGTGCTAGCTGGACTAGCGGGGCCTTCATGGGTGAGCAGTTCTTC
TRBV2,TRBJ2-1,.,.,CASSRDFYNEQFF,TGTGCCAGCAGTCGGGACTTCTACAATGAGCAGTTCTTC
TRBV5-4,TRBJ2-3,few,.,CASSLGGQFTDTQYF,TGTGCCAGCAGCTTGGGAGGACAGTTCACAGATACGCAGTATTTT
TRBV6-5,TRBJ2-7,.,TRBD2,CASSLQSGVSYEQYF,TGTGCCAGCAGCCTGCAGAGCGGGGTATCCTACGAGCAGTACTTC
TRBV4-1,TRBJ1-4,few,TRBD1,CASSVTGTGREKLFF,TGCGCCAGCAGCGTTACTGGGACAGGAAGAGAAAAACTGTTTTTT
TRBV11-2,TRBJ2-7,.,.,CASSSQTPYEQYF,TGTGCCAGCAGCTCTCAGACCCCCTACGAGCAGTACTTC
TRBV6-5,TRBJ2-5,few,.,CASSTGLFF,TGTGCCAGCAGCACTGGCCTGTTCTTC
TRBV7-6,TRBJ1-3,.,.,CASSERRAGRTGNTIYF,TGTGCCAGCAGCGAACGGAGAGCGGGTCGGACTGGAAACACCATATATTTT
TRBV29-1,TRBJ2-5,few,.,CSVEAPRETQYF,TGCAGCGTTGAGGCCCCGAGGGAGACCCAGTACTTC
TRBV5-6,TRBJ1-3,few,.,CASSLRVATVVGNTIYF,TGTGCCAGCAGCTTGCGGGTGGCGACCGTCGTTGGAAACACCATATATTTT
TRBV7-3,TRBJ1-2,.,.,CASSLNPGTVYDYTF,TGTGCCAGCAGCTTAAACCCGGGGACGGTCTATGACTACACCTTC
TRBV15,TRBJ2-2,few,.,CATSRRSSSNTGELFF,TGTGCCACCAGCAGACGCTCAAGCTCGAACACCGGGGAGCTGTTTTTT
TRBV30,TRBJ1-5,.,TRBD1,CAWSGQGAYQPQHF,TGTGCCTGGAGTGGCCAGGGGGCCTATCAGCCCCAGCATTTT
TRBV18,TRBJ2-7,.,.,CASPPRQEGYEQYF,TGTGCCAGCCCACCACGACAGGAGGGCTACGAGCAGTACTTC
TRBV7-9,TRBJ2-7,few,.,CASRGDGPPYEQYF,TGTGCCAGCAGGGGGGACGGGCCCCCTTACGAGCAGTACTTC
TRBV12-3/TRBV12-4,TRBJ1-4,few,.,CASSTGTSAGGKLFF,TGTGCCAGCAGTACGGGGACTTCAGCGGGGGGAAAACTGTTTTTT
TRBV29-1,TRBJ1-1,.,.,CSVGRPYNTEAFF,TGCAGCGTTGGAAGACCCTACAACACTGAAGCTTTCTTT
TRBV5-1,TRBJ2-5,few,.,CASSFGPDKETQYF,TGCGCCAGCAGCTTCGGCCCAGATAAAGAGACCCAGTACTTC
TRBV7-2,TRBJ2-5,few,.,CASSSEAGETQYF,TGTGCCAGCAGCTCGGAGGCAGGAGAGACCCAGTACTTC
TRBV6-4,TRBJ1-6,.,.,CASSVLGRSPLHF,TGTGCCAGCAGTGTCCTAGGCCGTTCACCCCTCCACTTT
TRBV2,TRBJ1-1,.,TRBD1,CASSAGSRGLEAFF,TGTGCCAGCAGCGCAGGGAGCAGGGGGCTTGAAGCTTTCTTT
TRBV6-5,TRBJ1-6,.,.,CASSSRRTSSSYNSPLHF,TGTGCCAGCAGTTCTAGGCGTACGTCTAGCTCCTATAATTCACCCCTCCACTTT
TRBV7-9,TRBJ2-5,few,.,CASSFQGDEYF,TGTGCCAGCAGCTTCCAGGGAGACGAGTACTTC
TRBV12-3/TRBV12-4,TRBJ2-3,.,.,CATDLISDTQYF,TGTGCCACGGATCTAATCTCAGATACGCAGTATTTT
TRBV12-3/TRBV12-4,TRBJ1-2,.,TRBD1,CASSHGTGDGYTF,TGTGCCAGCAGTCATGGGACAGGGGATGGCTACACCTTC
TRBV5-1,TRBJ1-3,few,.,CASSAGGTGNTIYF,TGCGCCAGCAGCGCAGGAGGGACTGGAAACACCATATATTTT
TRBV10-3,TRBJ2-3,few,TRBD2,CAISAQTSGGTDTQYF,TGTGCCATCAGTGCCCAAACTAGCGGGGGGACAGATACGCAGTATTTT
TRBV7-9,TRBJ2-4,.,.,CASSLEAVLDIQYF,TGTGCCAGTAGCTTAGAGGCGGTCCTTGACATTCAGTACTTC
TRBV20-1,TRBJ2-7,few,TRBD1,CSARRDRSYEQYF,TGCAGTGCTAGGCGGGACAGGTCCTACGAGCAGTACTTC
TRBV28,TRBJ2-7,few,TRBD1,CASSYGGWDSRSYEQYF,TGTGCCAGCAGTTATGGGGGCTGGGACAGCAGATCCTACGAGCAGTACTTC
TRBV20-1,TRBJ1-3,many,.,CSARVGTGNTIYF,TGCAGTGCTAGAGTAGGGACTGGAAACACCATATATTTT
TRBV20-1,TRBJ2-1,.,.,CSAGRGVRNEQFF,TGCAGTGCTGGCCGCGGGGTCCGGAATGAGCAGTTCTTC
TRBV2,TRBJ2-5,.,TRBD2,CASSGLAGRETQYF,TGTGCCAGCAGTGGGCTAGCGGGGAGAGAGACCCAGTACTTC
TRBV29-1,TRBJ2-5,.,TRBD1,CSVDHRGEETQYF,TGCAGCGTTGACCACAGGGGAGAAGAGACCCAGTACTTC
TRBV9,TRBJ1-2,few,TRBD1,CASSASGTGGYGYTF,TGTGCCAGCAGCGCTTCCGGGACAGGGGGCTATGGCTACACCTTC
TRBV20-1,TRBJ2-5,.,.,CSARGGPGLILEQCF,TGCAGTGCTAGAGGGGGGCCGGGACTGATTTTGGAGCAGTGCTTC
TRBV12-3/TRBV12-4,TRBJ2-7,.,TRBD1,CASSPQGARAYEQYF,TGTGCCAGCAGTCCCCAGGGGGCTCGAGCCTACGAGCAGTACTTC
TRBV7-2,TRBJ1-4,.,.,CASSLAGMNNEKLFF,TGTGCCAGCAGCTTAGCCGGGATGAATAATGAAAAACTGTTTTTT
TRBV7-2,TRBJ2-7,.,.,CASSFHGTQYEQYF,TGTGCCAGCAGCTTTCACGGGACACAATACGAGCAGTACTTC
TRBV6-6,TRBJ1-1,few,.,CAYSIGAMNTEAFF,TGTGCCTACTCTATTGGGGCAATGAACACTGAAGCTTTCTTT